This TCR beta chain came from a study of T cell changes during pregnancy in multiple sclerosis. This clone has just one count. The method was immunoSEQ multiplex PCR; TCRdb's version includes in-frame clones alone and lacks a portion of them. Of about 49,000 clones listed, roughly 89% are singletons. V was pared by 4 bases and J by 7 bases, with 6 bases of the junction left unmatched. The CDR3 has 14 residues. Germline V lookup: CDR1 LNHDA, CDR2 SQIVND (reference sequence). Here the sequenced sample was peripheral blood, taken after pregnancy. The chain employs TRBV19 and TRBJ1-5; 8 bases match TRBD1. This TCR came from a female donor in good health, enrolled as a control in a pregnancy study. The DNA for the CDR3 is TGTGCCAGTAGTACGGGGACAGGCGGACAGCCCCAGCATTTT. It codes for CASSTGTGGQPQHF.